These T cell receptor beta chains were read from a single sample in a study of shared clonotypes between healthy human individuals. TCRdb's table, derived via immunoSEQ multiplex PCR, lists solely in-frame clones and lacks some. This sample has 400,000 to 550,000 clones, with around 80% found just once. Sample: PBMCs. The receptors come from a woman aged 40-49 years in good health. Some clones in this sample may be carry-over from other donors' samples. CDR3s include the opening cysteine and the closing phenylalanine or tryptophan. The D gene is left open where the match is weak. Clone size is stated in some rows and not others, as once, few, many or a class when expanded.

DNA: TGTGCCAGCAGCTTAGTGGGACAGGGGATTAGAGGCTACACCTTC; CDR3: CASSLVGQGIRGYTF; size: -; V: TRBV7-8; J: TRBJ1-2; D: TRBD1
DNA: TGTGCTAGCAGCCTTCCCGGGACAGGGATGTCCACAGATACGCAGTATTTT; CDR3: CASSLPGTGMSTDTQYF; size: -; V: TRBV7-7; J: TRBJ2-3; D: TRBD1
DNA: TGTGCCAGCAGTGTCAGAGGGACAATAGCCGGGGAGCTGTTTTTT; CDR3: CASSVRGTIAGELFF; size: -; V: TRBV6-1; J: TRBJ2-2; D: -
DNA: TGCGCCAGCAGCCAAGAATTTGGCGGCGAGACCCAGTACTTC; CDR3: CASSQEFGGETQYF; size: -; V: TRBV4-3; J: TRBJ2-5; D: -
DNA: TGTGCCAGCAGTTTAGTGACAGTCGTTACGGGCTATGGCTACACCTTC; CDR3: CASSLVTVVTGYGYTF; size: -; V: TRBV28; J: TRBJ1-2; D: -
DNA: TGTGCCAGCAGTTTATTAGGGACTGGGGCCAACGTCCTGACTTTC; CDR3: CASSLLGTGANVLTF; size: -; V: TRBV28; J: TRBJ2-6; D: -
DNA: TGCGCCAGCAGTGAAGGCATCATACTAGTGGGTACCTCCTACGAGCAGTACTTC; CDR3: CASSEGIILVGTSYEQYF; size: -; V: TRBV10-1; J: TRBJ2-7; D: -
DNA: TGTGCCAGCAGTATAGCGGGAGGAGGGCTAAATGAGCAGTTCTTC; CDR3: CASSIAGGGLNEQFF; size: -; V: TRBV28; J: TRBJ2-1; D: TRBD2
DNA: TGTGCCAGCCGTTGGGGGACCGGGGAGCTGTTTTTT; CDR3: CASRWGTGELFF; size: once; V: TRBV6-1; J: TRBJ2-2; D: -
DNA: TGTGCCTGGAAGGCCCCAGGGAGTATGATGAACACTGAAGCTTTCTTT; CDR3: CAWKAPGSMMNTEAFF; size: -; V: TRBV30; J: TRBJ1-1; D: -
DNA: TGTGCCAGCAGCTTAGATGGAAAAGAGACCCAGTACTTC; CDR3: CASSLDGKETQYF; size: -; V: TRBV7-7; J: TRBJ2-5; D: -